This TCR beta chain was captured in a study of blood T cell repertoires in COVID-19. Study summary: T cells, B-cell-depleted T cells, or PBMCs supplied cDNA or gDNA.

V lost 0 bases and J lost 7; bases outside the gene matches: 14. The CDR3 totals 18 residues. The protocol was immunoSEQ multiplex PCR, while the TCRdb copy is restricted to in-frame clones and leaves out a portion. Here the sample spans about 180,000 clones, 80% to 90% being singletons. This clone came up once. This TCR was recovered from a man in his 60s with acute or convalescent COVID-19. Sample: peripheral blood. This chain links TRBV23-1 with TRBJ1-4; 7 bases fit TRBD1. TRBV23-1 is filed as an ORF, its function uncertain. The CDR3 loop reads CASSQSIVLEGAPEKLFF. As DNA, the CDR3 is TGCGCCAGCAGTCAATCGATTGTGTTGGAGGGGGCCCCTGAAAAACTGTTTTTT.